Listed below are T cell receptor beta chains from one sample, sequenced in a study of blood T cell repertoires in COVID-19. Generated by immunoSEQ multiplex PCR, the TCRdb table keeps only in-frame clones and is missing some. The sample comprises some 46,000 clones, 75% to 90% of which are singletons, and over 25% rests with the top ten. Sequenced material: peripheral blood. These receptors were taken from an elderly woman with COVID-19, enrolled during active disease. Both conserved end residues are part of each CDR3. D genes are given only for firm matches. Not every row has a clone size; where given, it reads once, few, many or a size class.

j_gene | abundance | d_gene | v_gene | CDR3nt | CDR3aa
TRBJ2-3 | once | NA | TRBV18 | TGTGCCAGCTCCCGAGGGGGTTCCGCAGATACGCAGTATTTT | CASSRGGSADTQYF
TRBJ2-1 | NA | TRBD2 | TRBV9 | TGTGCCAGCAGCCGTACCCTAGCGGGGCCCCAGTTCTTC | CASSRTLAGPQFF
TRBJ2-4 | NA | TRBD1 | TRBV3-1/TRBV3-2 | TGTGCCAGCAGTCCGACAGGGGGCCAAAACATTCAGTACTTC | CASSPTGGQNIQYF
TRBJ2-3 | NA | TRBD2 | TRBV6-5 | TGTGCCAGCAAACCTAGCGGGGGGGCCGGGGATACGCAGTATTTT | CASKPSGGAGDTQYF
TRBJ2-3 | NA | TRBD2 | TRBV5-1 | TGCGCCAGCAGCCGGGAGGGAGATACGCAGTATTTT | CASSREGDTQYF
TRBJ1-1 | NA | NA | TRBV5-4 | TGTGCCAGCAGCTTCGGCGGGGATGGCACTGAAGCTTTCTTT | CASSFGGDGTEAFF
TRBJ2-2 | NA | TRBD1 | TRBV3-1/TRBV3-2 | TGTGCCAGCAGCAACCGACAGGGGGGCACCGGGGAGCTGTTTTTT | CASSNRQGGTGELFF
TRBJ2-1 | NA | NA | TRBV7-3 | TGTGCCAGCAGCCCACTATCGGCTAGTACTGTCAATGAGCAGTTCTTC | CASSPLSASTVNEQFF
TRBJ2-3 | NA | TRBD2 | TRBV6-2/TRBV6-3 | TGTGCCAGCATCCCGACTAGCGGGGGGCCCCAAAATGGGGATACGCAGTATTTT | CASIPTSGGPQNGDTQYF
TRBJ1-1 | NA | TRBD1 | TRBV3-1/TRBV3-2 | TGTGCCAGCAGCCAAATCGACAGGGGGTATCTTAACACTGAAGCTTTCTTT | CASSQIDRGYLNTEAFF
TRBJ1-5 | NA | TRBD1 | TRBV2 | TGTGCCAGCAGTGGGACAGGGGGCAATCAGCCCCAGCATTTT | CASSGTGGNQPQHF
TRBJ1-2 | NA | NA | TRBV19 | TGTGCCAGTAGTATAGGGGAGAAACTTTCCTATGGCTACACCTTC | CASSIGEKLSYGYTF
TRBJ1-3 | NA | NA | TRBV21-1 | TGTGCCAGCAGCAAGGCGGACAGGGAGAGCTCTGGAAACACCATATATTTT | CASSKADRESSGNTIYF
TRBJ2-4 | NA | NA | TRBV27 | TGTGCCAGCAGTGGAGTAGGAGCAAAAAACATTCAGTACTTC | CASSGVGAKNIQYF
TRBJ2-5 | few | TRBD2 | TRBV7-8 | TGTGCCAGCAGCCTGACTAGCGGGCTTAGGGAGACCCAGTACTTC | CASSLTSGLRETQYF